These 29 T cell receptor beta chains were sequenced from one sample in a study of shared clonotypes between healthy human individuals. Sequencing used immunoSEQ multiplex PCR; TCRdb keeps in-frame clones, though not all of them. The sample holds 330,000 or so clones; around two thirds are singletons and the top ten take about 9.4%. Source material: memory CD4+ T cells sorted from blood. The subset is: CD45RA-negative fraction. These receptors were obtained from a young man in good health.

This clone was detected only a few times. V and J are TRBV7-9 and TRBJ1-2, with 7 positions matching TRBD1. This CDR3 spans 15 amino acids. The V and J ends lost 0 bases and 4 bases, in that order; junction bases with no gene match: 5. Per the germline V gene, CDR1 is SEHNR and CDR2 is FQNEAQ (reference sequence). CDR3 nucleotides: TGTGCCAGCAGCTTAGCCCGACAGGGATTCTATGGCTACACCTTC. It encodes CASSLARQGFYGYTF.

The chain joins TRBV7-8 to TRBJ2-1, with D maybe TRBD1 (6 bases). The CDR3 has 15 residues. Trimming took off 5 bases at V and 4 bases at J, with 15 bases between the two ends. Germline assignment: CDR1 SGHVS and CDR2 FQNEAQ. The CDR3 is CASSPHWTVYNEQFF. CDR3 in DNA: TGTGCCAGCAGCCCCCACTGGACAGTATACAATGAGCAGTTCTTC.

The gene calls are TRBV10-2 and TRBJ2-1, with D possibly TRBD2 on 6 matching bases. Trimming left V 8 bases short and J 7 bases short, with 18 bases between. Per the germline V gene, CDR1 is WSHSY and CDR2 is SAAADI. The CDR3 runs to 14 residues. The CDR3, as DNA: TGCGCCAGCGGGGGGATGTTTTTGGGGAATGAGCAGTTCTTC. Amino acids: CASGGMFLGNEQFF.

The V and J genes are TRBV11-2 and TRBJ1-3; D remains ambiguous. V was pared by 1 base and J by 4 bases, with 11 bases between. CDR1 SGHAT and CDR2 FQNNGV come from the germline V gene. CDR3 length equals 15 residues. In DNA form, the CDR3 reads TGTGCCAGCAGCTTAGGGGGAGTTTCGGGAAACACCATATATTTT. Its protein product is CASSLGGVSGNTIYF.

The chain recombines TRBV7-3 with TRBJ2-3; a weak D match, TRBD2 (5 bases). Deletions cut 2 bases from V and 6 bases from J, with 9 bases between. CDR1 is SGHTA and CDR2 is FQGTGA in the germline V gene. This CDR3 spans 13 amino acids. The CDR3 DNA is TGTGCCAGCAGCTTAGGGAGTCTGGATACGCAGTATTTT. Its protein product is CASSLGSLDTQYF.

The chain carries TRBV10-2 and TRBJ2-3, with TRBD2 as a possible D gene (6 bases). V shed 8 bases and J shed 4 bases, with 7 bases lying between them. Germline-derived CDR1 and CDR2 are WSHSY and SAAADI. This CDR3 spans 11 amino acids. CDR3 in amino acids: CASGGSDTQYF. Here the CDR3 DNA reads TGCGCCAGCGGGGGGTCAGATACGCAGTATTTT.

The genes are TRBV5-1 and TRBJ2-3, with D uncertain. The CDR3 consists of 14 residues. V was pared by 4 bases and J by 0 bases, with 9 bases between. Per the germline V gene, CDR1 is SGHRS and CDR2 is YFSETQ. CDR3 residues: CASSRGPSTDTQYF. For the CDR3, the DNA is TGCGCCAGCAGCCGTGGACCGAGCACAGATACGCAGTATTTT.

The rearrangement uses TRBV28 and TRBJ1-2; 9 nucleotides align to TRBD1. The V and J ends lost 1 base and 5 bases, in that order; junction bases with no gene match: 5. CDR1 is MDHEN and CDR2 is SYDVKM in the germline V gene. The CDR3 extends over 15 amino acids. The CDR3 nucleotides read TGTGCCAGCAGTTTATCGGACAGGGGCGGGTATGGCTACACCTTC. Its translation is CASSLSDRGGYGYTF.

This chain links TRBV9 with TRBJ2-1; 7 bases map to TRBD2. The CDR3 totals 14 residues. V was pared by 3 bases and J by 6 bases, with 6 bases of the junction left unmatched. Germline CDR1 reads SGDLS; CDR2 reads YYNGEE. CDR3 nucleotides: TGTGCCAGCAGCGCCGCCGGGACTATCAATGAGCAGTTCTTC. Translation gives CASSAAGTINEQFF.

The gene calls are TRBV5-1 and TRBJ2-1, with 7 bases fitting TRBD2. The CDR3 extends over 18 amino acids. The J segment lost 4 bases and the V segment lost 4 bases, leaving 17 bases of the junction unmatched. In germline, CDR1 is SGHRS, CDR2 YFSETQ. CDR3 protein: CASSLLGSSGRLYNEQFF. The DNA of the CDR3 is TGCGCCAGCAGCCTACTGGGGTCTAGCGGAAGACTTTACAATGAGCAGTTCTTC.

The sample holds a few counts of this clone. The chain couples TRBV7-6 to TRBJ2-7; 13 nucleotides align to TRBD2. Germline CDR1 is SGHVS and CDR2 is FNYEAQ. This CDR3 has 15 residues. V was clipped by 5 bases and J by 8 bases; unmatched bases: 9. This chain's CDR3 is CASSPLEGLAGKQYF. For the CDR3, the DNA is TGTGCCAGCAGCCCTCTAGAGGGACTAGCGGGGAAGCAGTACTTC.

The J gene is TRBJ2-2, the V gene TRBV11-2; perhaps D is TRBD1 or TRBD2 (5 bases each). Germline CDR1 and CDR2: SGHAT and FQNNGV. This CDR3 region has 16 residues. V was shortened by 4 bases and J by 5 bases, with 17 bases between the two germline ends. The CDR3 protein is CASSSLGTKLTGELFF. Written as DNA, the CDR3 is TGTGCCAGCAGCTCCCTGGGGACCAAACTGACCGGGGAGCTGTTTTTT.

The gene calls are TRBV29-1 and TRBJ2-1; 7 bases agree with TRBD2. The CDR3 has 15 residues. CDR1 and CDR2 (germline): SQVTM, ANQGSEA. V was pared by 5 bases and J by 6 bases, with 13 bases of the junction left unmatched. CDR3 DNA sequence: TGCAGCGTTTCGGAAGGCGGCGGGAGTCTCAATGAGCAGTTCTTC. It codes for CSVSEGGGSLNEQFF.

The J gene is TRBJ2-3, the V gene TRBV14; D might be TRBD1 (5 bases). Germline CDR1 is SGHDN and CDR2 is FVKESK. Trimming removed 11 bases at V and 1 base at J, with 10 bases between. This CDR3 contains 12 residues. The DNA of the CDR3 is TGTGCCCCCATCAGGGGCACAGATACGCAGTATTTT. Translated: CAPIRGTDTQYF.

This chain connects TRBV5-1 to TRBJ2-7; TRBD1 aligns across 8 bases. The CDR3 contains 16 residues. The germline V gene has CDR1 SGHRS and CDR2 YFSETQ. The V gene end was trimmed by 0 bases and the J gene end by 1 base; junction bases not matched to a gene: 6. CDR3 DNA sequence: TGCGCCAGCAGCTTGGATGGGACAGGATTATCCTACGAGCAGTACTTC. Amino acids: CASSLDGTGLSYEQYF.

This chain uses TRBV28 with TRBJ2-7; a weak D match, TRBD2 (7 bases). CDR3 length equals 12 residues. V was cut by 4 bases and J by 5 bases, with 9 bases left in between. Germline values: CDR1 MDHEN, CDR2 SYDVKM. The CDR3 reads CASSYGGHEQYF. The CDR3 DNA follows: TGTGCCAGCAGTTACGGGGGGCACGAGCAGTACTTC.

This clone was detected a few times. Other DNA sequences in the sample encode the same CDR3. The V gene is TRBV18, the J gene TRBJ2-5, with TRBD1 as a possible D gene (5 bases). The CDR3 is 13 amino acids. The V end was cut by 3 bases, the J end by 5 bases, with 10 bases between. Germline lookup yields CDR1 KGHSH and CDR2 LQKENI. The CDR3 DNA reads as TGTGCCAGCTCACCTCAGGGTCGGGAGACCCAGTACTTC. Protein sequence: CASSPQGRETQYF.

This clone was seen at least ten times. CDR3 sequence: CASSLVTGYEQYF. CDR3 coding DNA: TGCGCCAGCAGCTTGGTTACAGGGTATGAGCAGTACTTC. This sequence joins TRBV5-1 and TRBJ2-7; the D gene is possibly TRBD1 (6 bases). The CDR3 contains 13 residues. CDR1 is SGHRS, CDR2 YFSETQ, per germline. V lost 0 bases, J lost 7 bases, and 11 bases lay in between.

The chain employs TRBV5-5 and TRBJ2-7, with D perhaps being TRBD1 or TRBD2 (6 bases each). Trimming cost V 2 bases and J 3 bases, with 12 bases left between them. The CDR3 runs to 14 residues. The germline V gene encodes CDR1 SGHKS and CDR2 YYEKEE (reference sequence). This CDR3 reads CASSFSGALYEQYF. The DNA for the CDR3 is TGTGCCAGCAGCTTCTCGGGGGCCCTCTACGAGCAGTACTTC.

The V call is TRBV27, the J call TRBJ2-7, with 13 bases lining up with TRBD2. The CDR3 is 16 residues long. CDR1 and CDR2 (germline): MNHEY, SMNVEV (reference sequence). With 10 bases clipped from V and 7 bases from J, the junction kept 16 bases outside the gene matches. CDR3 in amino acids: CATQTQTSGRIREQYF. CDR3 DNA: TGTGCCACACAAACACAGACTAGCGGGAGGATACGTGAGCAGTACTTC.

This chain links TRBV7-2 with TRBJ1-2; 7 bases agree with TRBD1. Germline V gene data show CDR1 as SGHTA and CDR2 as FQGNSA. CDR3 length: 17 amino acids. The V and J ends lost 4 bases and 4 bases, in that order; junction bases with no gene match: 15. DNA of the CDR3: TGTGCCAGCAGCTCACACGGTCAGGGGGGCTACCTCTATGGCTACACCTTC. Residues: CASSSHGQGGYLYGYTF.

A remark on this clone: This CDR3 is also generated by other DNA sequences in the sample. The V call is TRBV10-2, the J call TRBJ1-4, with D possibly matching TRBD1 (6 bases). V was shortened by 8 bases and J by 7 bases, with 11 bases between the two germline ends. The CDR3 covers 12 residues. Germline CDR1 WSHSY, CDR2 SAAADI. The CDR3: CASRQGSEKLFF. CDR3 DNA: TGCGCCAGCCGGCAGGGGAGTGAAAAACTGTTTTTT.

The chain has TRBV5-6 and TRBJ1-1; D gene unclear. The CDR3 contains 13 residues. CDR1 SGHDT and CDR2 YYEEEE come from the germline V gene. Trimming shortened V by 2 bases and J by 10 bases, and 15 bases separated the two germline ends. The CDR3 region is CASSFSAGERAFF. The CDR3, as DNA: TGTGCCAGCAGCTTTTCTGCGGGAGAGCGAGCTTTCTTT.

This clone was seen a few times. This chain links TRBV10-1 with TRBJ2-1; D not resolved. The CDR3 is 13 residues long. Trimming removed 5 bases from V and 4 bases from J, with 9 bases in between. Germline values: CDR1 WNHNN, CDR2 SYGVQD (reference sequence). Here the CDR3 DNA reads TGCGCCAGCAGTTTAGGCGGTTACAATGAGCAGTTCTTC. Translation gives CASSLGGYNEQFF.

This clone was detected ten times or more. V is TRBV2 and J is TRBJ1-1, with D uncertain. CDR1 and CDR2 (germline): SNHLY, FYNNEI. Trimming shortened V by 4 bases and J by 2 bases, and 14 bases separated the two germline ends. The CDR3 is 15 residues long. In DNA, the CDR3 is TGTGCCAGCAGTGGACCGGTGGCAGCTAACACTGAAGCTTTCTTT. It translates to CASSGPVAANTEAFF.

The chain is built from TRBV29-1 and TRBJ1-1; D is possibly TRBD1 (5 bases). Germline values: CDR1 SQVTM, CDR2 ANQGSEA. Trimming took off 5 bases at V and 3 bases at J, with 10 bases between the two ends. This CDR3 has 12 amino acids. CDR3 amino acids: CSVSQGDTEAFF. For the CDR3, the DNA is TGCAGCGTTTCCCAGGGAGACACTGAAGCTTTCTTT.

CDR3 sequence reads: CSAIYTEQYF. CDR3 DNA: TGCAGTGCGATTTACACCGAGCAGTACTTC. This chain uses TRBV20-1 with TRBJ2-7; the D is unclear. Trimming took 6 bases from V and 6 from J, leaving 9 bases between them. Per germline, CDR1 DFQATT and CDR2 SNEGSKA (reference sequence). The CDR3 covers 10 residues.

Only a few counts were recorded for this clone. The chain employs TRBV25-1 and TRBJ1-5, with D unresolved. Germline CDR1 MGHDK, CDR2 SYGVNS. V was pared by 1 base and J by 1 base, with 11 bases between. The CDR3 runs 16 residues. The CDR3 nucleotides read TGTGCCAGCAGTGAATCCCACCAGGCCAGCAATCAGCCCCAGCATTTT. Amino acids: CASSESHQASNQPQHF. Filled out from reference TRBV25-1 and TRBJ1-5, the complete variable domain reads EADIYQTPRYLVIGTGKKITLECSQTMGHDKMYWYQQDPGMELHLIHYSYGVNSTEKGDLSSESTVSRIRTEHFPLTLESARPSHTSQYLCASSESHQASNQPQHFGDGTRLSIL.

The chain combines TRBV7-6 with TRBJ2-7; TRBD2 agrees at 9 bases. This CDR3 is built from 15 residues. CDR1 and CDR2 (germline): SGHVS, FNYEAQ. J gave up 2 bases and V 1 base, and 3 bases lay outside the gene matches. This CDR3 is CASSLDGGRAYEQYF. The CDR3 region has the DNA TGTGCCAGCAGCTTAGATGGCGGGAGGGCCTACGAGCAGTACTTC. Drawing the rest from reference TRBV7-6 and TRBJ2-7, the complete variable domain is GAGVSQSPRYKVTKRGQDVALRCDPISGHVSLYWYRQALGQGPEFLTYFNYEAQQDKSGLPNDRFSAERPEGSISTLTIQRTEQRDSAMYRCASSLDGGRAYEQYFGPGTRLTVT.